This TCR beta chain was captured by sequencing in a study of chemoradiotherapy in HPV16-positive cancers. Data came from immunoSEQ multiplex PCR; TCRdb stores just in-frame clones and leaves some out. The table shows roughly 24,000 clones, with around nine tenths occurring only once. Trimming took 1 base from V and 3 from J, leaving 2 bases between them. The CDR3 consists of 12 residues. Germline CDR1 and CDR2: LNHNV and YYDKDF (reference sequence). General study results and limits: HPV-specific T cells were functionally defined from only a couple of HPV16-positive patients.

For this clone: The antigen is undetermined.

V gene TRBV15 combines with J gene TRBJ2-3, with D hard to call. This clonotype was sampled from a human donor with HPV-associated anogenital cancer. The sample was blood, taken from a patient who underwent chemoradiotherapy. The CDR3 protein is CATSRATDTQYF. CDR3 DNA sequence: TGTGCCACCAGCAGAGCAACAGATACGCAGTATTTT. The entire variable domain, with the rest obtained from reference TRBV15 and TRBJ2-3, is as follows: DAMVIQNPRYQVTQFGKPVTLSCSQTLNHNVMYWYQQKSSQAPKLLFHYYDKDFNNEADTPDNFQSRRPNTSFCFLDIRSPGLGDTAMYLCATSRATDTQYFGPGTRLTVL.